Following are 25 T cell receptor beta chains from one sample sequenced in a study of blood T cell repertoires in COVID-19. The protocol was immunoSEQ multiplex PCR, while the TCRdb copy is restricted to in-frame clones and leaves out a portion. The profile shows about 92,000 clones, 70% to 90% of them singletons. The specimen was peripheral blood. Receptor source: a human donor in a cohort sampled during active COVID-19.

This rearrangement joins TRBV27 to TRBJ1-2; maybe TRBD1 (5 bases). Germline V gene data show CDR1 as MNHEY and CDR2 as SMNVEV (reference sequence). There are 15 residues in the CDR3. V lost 3 bases and J 0 bases, leaving 11 bases between the germline ends. The CDR3 loop reads CASSFRQLTNYGYTF. The CDR3 bases are TGTGCCAGCAGTTTCAGACAGCTTACTAACTATGGCTACACCTTC.

This clone was counted a single time. The chain links TRBV28 to TRBJ2-1; TRBD1 matches at 7 bases. Looked up from germline, CDR1 is MDHEN and CDR2 is SYDVKM. The length of the CDR3 is 14 residues. The V segment lost 7 bases and the J segment 12 bases; nucleotides outside the gene matches: 15. CDR3 sequence (DNA): TGTGCCAGCATACTCGGTACAGGGGCTAGACGGCAGTTCTTC. It is translated as CASILGTGARRQFF.

J is TRBJ2-1 and V is TRBV7-2, with D maybe TRBD2 (8 bases). This CDR3 comprises 18 residues. CDR1 SGHTA and CDR2 FQGNSA come from the germline V gene. The V and J ends lost 2 bases and 9 bases respectively, with 26 bases between them. The DNA of the CDR3 is TGTGCCAGCAGCTTATCCATAGGGGGCTCCGGGACTAGGGGTGAGCAGTTCTTC. Protein sequence: CASSLSIGGSGTRGEQFF.

The rearrangement links TRBV28 to TRBJ2-7; 12 nucleotides align to TRBD2. J was trimmed by 0 bases and V by 5 bases; bases with no gene match: 5. CDR1 and CDR2 from the germline V gene are MDHEN and SYDVKM. CDR3 length equals 16 residues. The CDR3 sequence: CASSLQTSGSSYEQYF. The DNA of the CDR3 is TGTGCCAGCAGTCTACAGACTAGCGGGAGCTCCTACGAGCAGTACTTC.

The gene calls are TRBV5-1 and TRBJ2-7, with D possibly matching TRBD2 (5 bases). The CDR3 contains 15 residues. V was clipped by 0 bases and J by 3 bases, with 13 bases between them. CDR1 is SGHRS and CDR2 is YFSETQ in the germline V gene. Here the CDR3 reads CASSLEGSVVYEQYF. The CDR3 DNA follows: TGCGCCAGCAGCTTGGAAGGTAGCGTGGTCTACGAGCAGTACTTC.

V and J are TRBV10-3 and TRBJ1-1; TRBD1 agrees at 12 bases. Germline V gene lookup returns CDR1 ENHRY and CDR2 SYGVKD. This CDR3 contains 15 residues. Trimming at V came to 6 bases and at J to 5 bases, leaving 7 bases not matched to a gene. The CDR3: CAISRGQGARTEAFF. The CDR3 bases are TGTGCCATCAGCAGGGGACAGGGGGCGCGGACTGAAGCTTTCTTT.

The chain carries TRBV6-5 and TRBJ2-5; possible D gene TRBD2, 6 bases. The V gene lost 4 bases and the J gene lost 1 base, with 10 bases spanning the gap. Per the germline V gene, CDR1 is MNHEY and CDR2 is SVGAGI. The CDR3 runs to 14 residues. The CDR3 sequence is CASSFLASQETQYF. For the CDR3, the DNA is TGTGCCAGCAGTTTCCTAGCGAGCCAAGAGACCCAGTACTTC.

V is TRBV18 and J is TRBJ1-6; TRBD1 aligns across 8 bases. With V trimmed by 4 bases and J by 6 bases, 14 bases remained unmatched. Germline V lookup: CDR1 KGHSH, CDR2 LQKENI. The CDR3 length is 18 residues. The CDR3 region has the DNA TGTGCCAGCTCACAACTTATGGACAGGGTGCGCGGTAATTCACCCCTCCACTTT. Translated: CASSQLMDRVRGNSPLHF. Using reference TRBV18 and TRBJ1-6 for the parts outside the CDR3, the full variable domain is NAGVMQNPRHLVRRRGQEARLRCSPMKGHSHVYWYRQLPEEGLKFMVYLQKENIIDESGMPKERFSAEFPKEGPSILRIQQVVRGDSAAYFCASSQLMDRVRGNSPLHFGNGTRLTVT.

The chain combines TRBV5-1 with TRBJ2-3, with D tentatively TRBD2 (6 bases). The CDR3 sequence is 15 residues long. Between the trimmed V and J ends, which lost 5 bases and 2 bases, there was a span of 15 bases. CDR1 is SGHRS, CDR2 YFSETQ, per germline. The CDR3 DNA reads TGCGCCAGCAGAGGAGGTGCGGGGACCACAGATACGCAGTATTTT. Translating it yields CASRGGAGTTDTQYF.

The chain carries TRBV19 and TRBJ2-1, with 9 positions matching TRBD2. Per the germline V gene, CDR1 is LNHDA and CDR2 is SQIVND (reference sequence). This CDR3 spans 17 amino acids. After removal of 1 base from V and 7 bases from J, the junction contained 11 bases not matched to a gene. This chain's CDR3 is CASSIVFGRGGTNEQFF. The CDR3 DNA follows: TGTGCCAGTAGTATAGTTTTCGGGCGGGGGGGTACGAATGAGCAGTTCTTC.

The V call is TRBV7-2, the J call TRBJ1-5; 7 bases agree with TRBD1. Germline V lookup: CDR1 SGHTA, CDR2 FQGNSA. The CDR3 contains 14 residues. After removal of 1 base from V and 5 bases from J, the junction contained 2 bases not matched to a gene. The CDR3: CASSLDRGYQPQHF. The CDR3 DNA sequence: TGTGCCAGCAGCTTAGACAGGGGCTATCAGCCCCAGCATTTT.

The chain combines TRBV9 with TRBJ2-3, with TRBD2 as a possible D gene (5 bases). Trimming cost V 0 bases and J 4 bases, with 6 bases left between them. The germline CDR1 and CDR2 sequences are SGDLS and YYNGEE. CDR3 length equals 13 residues. The CDR3 DNA reads as TGTGCCAGCAGCGTAGGCGGGCCAGATACGCAGTATTTT. Residues: CASSVGGPDTQYF.

This chain links TRBV6-2 or TRBV6-3 with TRBJ2-3; D perhaps matches TRBD1 (5 bases). The germline CDR1 and CDR2 sequences are MNHEY and SVGEGT. The CDR3 has 16 residues. V gave up 0 bases and J gave up 3 bases, with 13 bases separating them. The DNA for the CDR3 is TGTGCCAGCAGTTACTCGAAAGGGGCCCGGACAGATACGCAGTATTTT. Amino acids: CASSYSKGARTDTQYF.

The rearrangement links TRBV2 to TRBJ2-3, with D possibly matching TRBD2 (7 bases). The V gene lost 8 bases and the J gene lost 6 bases, with 18 bases spanning the gap. Germline V CDR1 and CDR2: SNHLY, FYNNEI. The CDR3 is made up of 14 amino acids. In nucleotides, the CDR3 is TGTGCCAGCGATCCCAGGCGGGGGCACGATACGCAGTATTTT. Encoded protein: CASDPRRGHDTQYF. Based on the CDR3 plus reference TRBV2 and TRBJ2-3, the full variable domain is EPEVTQTPSHQVTQMGQEVILRCVPISNHLYFYWYRQILGQKVEFLVSFYNNEISEKSEIFDDQFSVERPDGSNFTLKIRSTKLEDSAMYFCASDPRRGHDTQYFGPGTRLTVL.

This chain uses TRBV24-1 with TRBJ2-2; possibly TRBD1 for D (5 bases). Trimming shortened V by 0 bases and J by 1 base, and 5 bases separated the two germline ends. The CDR3 sequence is 15 residues long. In germline, CDR1 is KGHDR, CDR2 SFDVKD. CDR3 sequence: CATSDLTGNTGELFF. The CDR3 DNA follows: TGTGCCACCAGTGATTTGACAGGGAACACCGGGGAGCTGTTTTTT.

The rearrangement uses TRBV11-2 and TRBJ1-2; a weak D match, TRBD1 (6 bases). Trimming took off 5 bases at V and 12 bases at J, with 19 bases between the two ends. From germline, CDR1 is SGHAT and CDR2 FQNNGV. This CDR3 contains 13 residues. The CDR3 protein is CASSAVWTGGHTF. DNA for the CDR3: TGTGCCAGCAGCGCCGTTTGGACGGGGGGGCACACCTTC.

The V gene is TRBV5-4, the J gene TRBJ1-2, with a tentative D call TRBD1 (5 bases). The CDR3 length is 15 residues. V lost 1 base and J lost 4, with 14 bases in between. Germline assignment: CDR1 SGHNT and CDR2 YYREEE (reference sequence). The CDR3 here is CASSLKTAHFYGYTF. CDR3 DNA: TGTGCCAGCAGCTTGAAGACAGCCCATTTCTATGGCTACACCTTC.

Concerning this clone itself: Within the sample, other DNA sequences also encode this same CDR3. The chain combines TRBV7-2 with TRBJ1-1, with D perhaps TRBD1 (6 bases). Trimming removed 2 bases from V and 1 base from J, with 11 bases in between. The CDR3 has 15 residues. CDR1 is SGHTA and CDR2 is FQGNSA in the germline V gene. The CDR3 sequence: CASSLRGGGNTEAFF. CDR3 sequence (DNA): TGTGCCAGCAGCTTACGAGGGGGGGGGAACACTGAAGCTTTCTTT. Combining the CDR3 with reference TRBV7-2 and TRBJ1-1 gives the whole variable domain GAGVSQSPSNKVTEKGKDVELRCDPISGHTALYWYRQSLGQGLEFLIYFQGNSAPDKSGLPSDRFSAERTGGSVSTLTIQRTQQEDSAVYLCASSLRGGGNTEAFFGQGTRLTVV.

The genes are TRBV28 and TRBJ1-5; 10 positions match TRBD1. J was trimmed by 4 bases and V by 5 bases; bases with no gene match: 5. In germline, CDR1 is MDHEN, CDR2 SYDVKM. CDR3 length equals 15 residues. CDR3 protein: CASSRDRGRNQPQHF. The CDR3 DNA reads TGTGCCAGCAGTCGGGACAGGGGTAGGAATCAGCCCCAGCATTTT.

V usage is TRBV10-3 and J usage is TRBJ2-7, with 8 nucleotides matching TRBD2. The germline V gene encodes CDR1 ENHRY and CDR2 SYGVKD. V gave up 5 bases and J gave up 3 bases; unmatched junction bases: 3. The CDR3 runs 13 residues. The CDR3 protein is CAISPGGDYEQYF. CDR3 DNA sequence: TGTGCCATCAGTCCGGGAGGGGACTACGAGCAGTACTTC.

This clone appeared once. The V call is TRBV5-1, the J call TRBJ2-1, with D perhaps matching TRBD2 (6 bases). Germline V CDR1 and CDR2: SGHRS, YFSETQ. Trimming stripped 2 bases from V and 8 bases from J, with 17 bases between. This CDR3 region has 15 residues. The CDR3 sequence is CASSFSTSTVYEQFF. The DNA for the CDR3 is TGCGCCAGCAGCTTCTCGACTAGTACGGTCTATGAGCAGTTCTTC.

Concerning this clone itself: An end of the junction differs from the germline gene, which may be a read error. CDR3 DNA sequence: TGTGCCAGCTCGCCACCCTCCCTCGGTTCTTCCGGCGAGCAGTACTTC. Encoded protein: CASSPPSLGSSGEQYF. The chain couples TRBV18 to TRBJ2-7; D unresolved. The CDR3 extends over 16 amino acids. Germline assignment: CDR1 KGHSH and CDR2 LQKENI.

This rearrangement joins TRBV7-3 to TRBJ1-6; 7 nucleotides match TRBD1. Germline V gene data show CDR1 as SGHTA and CDR2 as FQGTGA. The CDR3 extends over 14 amino acids. V shed 5 bases and J 6 bases; nucleotides not matched to a gene: 4. Written as DNA, the CDR3 is TGTGCCAGCAGCCGACAGGGATTTAATTCACCCCTCCACTTT. As protein: CASSRQGFNSPLHF. The full variable domain, in which reference TRBV7-3 and TRBJ1-6 provide the parts outside the CDR3, is GAGVSQTPSNKVTEKGKYVELRCDPISGHTALYWYRQSLGQGPEFLIYFQGTGAADDSGLPNDRFFAVRPEGSVSTLKIQRTERGDSAVYLCASSRQGFNSPLHFGNGTRLTVT.

This clone is a singleton in its sample. This sequence joins TRBV6-5 and TRBJ2-3; TRBD1 matches at 8 bases. V was pared by 6 bases and J by 3 bases, with 8 bases of the junction left unmatched. Per germline, CDR1 MNHEY and CDR2 SVGAGI. This CDR3 has 15 amino acids. In nucleotides, the CDR3 is TGTGCCAGCAGCGACCAGGGGGCTAGGACAGATACGCAGTATTTT. Translated, it gives CASSDQGARTDTQYF.

This rearrangement joins TRBV6-1 to TRBJ1-3; unclear D gene. Germline loops: CDR1 MNHNS, CDR2 SASEGT. This CDR3 comprises 14 residues. Trimming left V 2 bases short and J 8 bases short, with 13 bases between. The CDR3 sequence is CASSEMGIGDTIYF. In DNA, the CDR3 is TGTGCCAGCAGTGAAATGGGTATCGGGGACACCATATATTTT.